This T cell receptor (beta chain) was identified in a study of T-cell memory formation after mild COVID-19. Across the study: In these data, TCR clusters were largely donor specific.

TCRdb processed the 5' RACE reads anew with MiXCR; each CDR3 protein has one entry. This sample has roughly 350,000 distinct CDR3 sequences; more than 20% occur once, and the top ten carry approximately 12%. J gave up 5 bases and V 5 bases, and 4 bases lay outside the gene matches. The CDR3 extends over 15 amino acids. CDR1 and CDR2 from the germline V gene are SGHRS and YFSETQ. This clonotype was observed a handful of times. The J gene is TRBJ2-2, the V gene TRBV5-1; 12 bases are a match to TRBD2. The clonotype was recovered from an adult woman who had mild COVID-19 (a few samples of this study predate the infection). Cell type and time point are not known. Sequenced: PBMCs or a T cell subset sorted from them (not recorded which). CDR3 loop: CASRGLAGSTGELFF. DNA for the CDR3: TGCGCCAGCAGAGGACTAGCGGGATCGACCGGGGAGCTGTTTTTT.